What follows are 15 T cell receptor beta chains derived from one specimen sequenced in a study of cytomegalovirus exposure and HLA in healthy donors. Both 60 Vbeta primers and 13 Jbeta primers went into the PCR. The method was immunoSEQ multiplex PCR; TCRdb's version includes in-frame clones alone and lacks a portion of them. Here the sample spans approximately 160,000 clones, more than 75% being singletons. Sequencing used PBMCs. The origin of the receptors is a girl between 5 and 17 years old in good health and CMV-seropositive.

The genes are TRBV5-6 and TRBJ1-4; 9 positions match TRBD1. After removal of 4 bases from V and 2 bases from J, the junction contained 3 bases not matched to a gene. This CDR3 has 15 amino acids. Germline V gives CDR1 SGHDT, CDR2 YYEEEE. CDR3 loop: CASSEGTGTNEKLFF. CDR3 bases: TGTGCCAGCAGCGAAGGGACAGGGACTAATGAAAAACTGTTTTTT.

In DNA, the CDR3 is TGTGCCAGCAGCGGGGGGGAGCCTTTCAGACTTCCCTTCCATGAGCAGTTCTTC. Residues: CASSGGEPFRLPFHEQFF. This chain links TRBV7-2 with TRBJ2-1; 7 bases line up with TRBD2. The trim removed 5 bases at V and 8 bases at J, leaving 21 bases unmatched. In germline, CDR1 is SGHTA, CDR2 FQGNSA. The length of the CDR3 is 18 residues.

V usage is TRBV6-5 and J usage is TRBJ1-1; D may be TRBD1 (6 bases). The germline CDR1 and CDR2 sequences are MNHEY and SVGAGI. The CDR3 extends over 14 amino acids. The germline V and J ends were trimmed by 2 bases and 2 bases, with 9 bases remaining between them. CDR3 residues: CASSYGGSNTEAFF. The CDR3 DNA reads as TGTGCCAGCAGTTACGGGGGCTCTAACACTGAAGCTTTCTTT.

The genes are TRBV11-2 and TRBJ2-1, with 11 nucleotides matching TRBD1. The trim removed 6 bases at V and 9 bases at J, leaving 16 bases unmatched. The CDR3 has 17 residues. Germline V gene sequence: CDR1 SGHAT, CDR2 FQNNGV. DNA for the CDR3: TGTGCCAGCAGATGGAGTAGGCGCGGGACAGGGGGGGGTGAGCAGTTCTTC. Its translation is CASRWSRRGTGGGEQFF.

The chain uses TRBV9 and TRBJ1-2; D uncertain. There are 14 residues in the CDR3. Looked up from germline, CDR1 is SGDLS and CDR2 is YYNGEE. V was trimmed by 3 bases and J by 2 bases, leaving 11 bases between them. The CDR3 nucleotides read TGTGCCAGCAGCGCAACTTCCGGGAACTATGGCTACACCTTC. Protein: CASSATSGNYGYTF.

V is TRBV9 and J is TRBJ2-5, with D perhaps TRBD2 (5 bases). V gave up 0 bases and J gave up 4 bases, with 10 bases separating them. Germline V gene sequence: CDR1 SGDLS, CDR2 YYNGEE. The CDR3 extends over 14 amino acids. CDR3 loop: CASSVGLAGETQYF. In DNA form, the CDR3 reads TGTGCCAGCAGCGTAGGGCTTGCGGGAGAGACCCAGTACTTC.

The chain carries TRBV5-4 and TRBJ1-1, with D perhaps TRBD1 (6 bases). Trimming took off 4 bases at V and 0 bases at J, with 10 bases between the two ends. CDR1 and CDR2 (germline): SGHNT, YYREEE (reference sequence). The CDR3 runs 14 residues. The CDR3 is CASSQGPMNTEAFF. Written as DNA, the CDR3 is TGTGCCAGCAGCCAGGGGCCCATGAACACTGAAGCTTTCTTT.

The sample holds one count of this clone. The rearrangement links TRBV5-1 to TRBJ1-4; 7 positions agree with TRBD1. V dropped 2 bases and J dropped 7; count of bases not matched to a gene: 5. CDR3 length: 14 amino acids. The germline CDR1 and CDR2 sequences are SGHRS and YFSETQ. The DNA for the CDR3 is TGCGCCAGCAGCTTCAACAGGGGCTTTGAAAAACTGTTTTTT. It encodes CASSFNRGFEKLFF. The full variable domain, its missing parts supplied by reference TRBV5-1 and TRBJ1-4, is KAGVTQTPRYLIKTRGQQVTLSCSPISGHRSVSWYQQTPGQGLQFLFEYFSETQRNKGNFPGRFSGRQFSNSRSEMNVSTLELGDSALYLCASSFNRGFEKLFFGSGTQLSVL.

The chain is built from TRBV28 and TRBJ2-2, with TRBD2 matching 10 bases. From germline, CDR1 is MDHEN and CDR2 SYDVKM. CDR3 length: 16 amino acids. The J segment lost 4 bases and the V segment lost 2 bases, leaving 4 bases of the junction unmatched. CDR3 sequence reads: CASSLSGGAVTGELFF. CDR3 DNA sequence: TGTGCCAGCAGTTTAAGCGGGGGGGCGGTCACCGGGGAGCTGTTTTTT. Filled out from reference TRBV28 and TRBJ2-2, the complete variable domain reads DVKVTQSSRYLVKRTGEKVFLECVQDMDHENMFWYRQDPGLGLRLIYFSYDVKMKEKGDIPEGYSVSREKKERFSLILESASTNQTSMYLCASSLSGGAVTGELFFGEGSRLTVL.

The rearrangement links TRBV29-1 to TRBJ1-2; 10 bases agree with TRBD1. V lost 6 bases, J lost 7 bases, and 5 bases stayed unmatched. Per germline, CDR1 SQVTM and CDR2 ANQGSEA. The CDR3 covers 12 residues. The CDR3 nucleotides read TGCAGCGTCCGGACAGGGGGTGTTGGCTACACCTTC. The encoded protein is CSVRTGGVGYTF.

V gene TRBV7-3 combines with J gene TRBJ2-7; 10 bases align to TRBD1. Germline CDR1 SGHTA, CDR2 FQGTGA. The trim removed 0 bases at V and 2 bases at J, leaving 1 base unmatched. The CDR3 spans 15 residues. The DNA of the CDR3 is TGTGCCAGCAGCTTAACCGGGACAGGGGCCTACGAGCAGTACTTC. Translated, it gives CASSLTGTGAYEQYF.

This chain uses TRBV19 with TRBJ1-2; D gene ambiguous. In germline, CDR1 is LNHDA, CDR2 SQIVND (reference sequence). CDR3 size: 12 residues. Trimming shortened V by 9 bases and J by 6 bases, and 14 bases separated the two germline ends. The CDR3 region is CASNGFPNGYTF. The DNA of the CDR3 is TGTGCCAGCAACGGGTTTCCGAATGGCTACACCTTC. The whole variable domain, filled in from reference TRBV19 and TRBJ1-2, reads DGGITQSPKYLFRKEGQNVTLSCEQNLNHDAMYWYRQDPGQGLRLIYYSQIVNDFQKGDIAEGYSVSREKKESFPLTVTSAQKNPTAFYLCASNGFPNGYTFGSGTRLTVV.

The gene calls are TRBV11-3 and TRBJ1-3, with 7 bases aligning to TRBD1. The CDR3 loop spans 13 amino acids. Germline V gene sequence: CDR1 SGHNT, CDR2 YENEEA. Trimming cost V 5 bases and J 4 bases; bases outside gene matches: 2. CDR3 loop: CASSTGQGNTIYF. The CDR3 bases are TGTGCCAGCAGCACGGGACAGGGAAACACCATATATTTT.

This chain links TRBV25-1 with TRBJ2-1, with 9 bases lining up with TRBD1. Germline values: CDR1 MGHDK, CDR2 SYGVNS. The length of the CDR3 is 14 residues. Trimming cost V 6 bases and J 10 bases; bases outside gene matches: 10. DNA of the CDR3: TGTGCCAGCAGCACCGGGACAGGGTATCGAGAGCAGTTCTTC. Its protein product is CASSTGTGYREQFF.

This rearrangement joins TRBV11-2 to TRBJ2-2; 11 bases fit TRBD2. Germline-derived CDR1 and CDR2 are SGHAT and FQNNGV. With V trimmed by 1 base and J by 5 bases, 3 bases remained unmatched. The CDR3 extends over 16 amino acids. Written as DNA, the CDR3 is TGTGCCAGCAGCTTAGCACTAGCGGGGGCGACCGGGGAGCTGTTTTTT. As protein: CASSLALAGATGELFF.